In its sample, the clone carrying this TCR beta chain was seen a few times. Unique molecular identifiers were incorporated during preparation of the TCRbeta library. TCRdb processed the PCR reads anew with MiXCR; each CDR3 protein has one entry. The sample lists around 680,000 distinct CDR3 sequences, 15% to 20% occurring once. This entry is derived from a study of T-cell reconstitution after alpha-beta-depleted transplantation in children. The receptor was derived from a human donor who donated a stem cell graft to a child with acute myeloid leukemia. Here the sequenced sample was PBMCs from the stem cell graft donor, taken from the stem cell graft.

The CDR3 region is CASSRGLKRPQYF. The CDR3 nucleotides read TGCGCCAGCAGCCGGGGACTAAAGAGACCCCAGTACTTC. The chain links TRBV4-3 to TRBJ2-5; 7 bases match TRBD2. CDR3 length: 13 amino acids. Germline CDR1 and CDR2: LGHNA and YSLEER. The junction had 8 bases not matched to a gene; V was cut back by 4 bases and J by 9 bases.